This T cell receptor beta chain is drawn from a study of control samples from healthy donors and cancer patients. V lost 1 base, J lost 3 bases, and 10 bases lay in between. Germline CDR1 SGHNT, CDR2 YYREEE (reference sequence). The CDR3 has 14 amino acids. Repertoires were generated with immunoSEQ multiplex PCR, while TCRdb's copy carries only in-frame clones and drops some. Of 100,000 or so clones in the sample, roughly 80% were seen once. This rearrangement joins TRBV5-4 to TRBJ1-1; D is uncertain. Sequenced material: blood. The sequence came from a woman aged 45-60 years in good health. CDR3 loop: CASSLLDGDTEAFF. CDR3 sequence (DNA): TGTGCCAGCAGCTTGTTAGACGGGGACACTGAAGCTTTCTTT.